Sequencing of this T cell receptor beta chain was carried out in a study of shared clonotypes between healthy human individuals. Study details: A donor's plate count was three for CD4 naive and three for CD4 memory; CD8 naive had two and CD8 memory one. Study-level points and caveats: Roughly 5% of naive CD4 clonotypes were common to a few donors.

Donation came from healthy HIV-negative adults that had no recent acute infections or vaccinations. Germline V gene sequence: CDR1 SGHTA, CDR2 FQGNSA. The CDR3 spans 13 residues. The ends were cut back, 5 bases at V and 0 bases at J, with 5 bases in the middle. Points on this clone: As yet, its antigen is unknown.

Sequencing was performed with immunoSEQ multiplex PCR; in TCRdb, only in-frame clones are kept and a portion is missing. The sample lists about 2.4 million clones; around nine tenths were seen once. This receptor was obtained from a young man in good health. Input material: naive CD4+ T cells sorted from blood. Regarding subset: CD45RA+ positively selected. This chain connects TRBV7-2 to TRBJ1-3; D gene uncertain. CDR3 amino acids: CASSKNSGNTIYF. The CDR3 DNA reads TGTGCCAGCAGCAAGAACTCTGGAAACACCATATATTTT.